The sample holds a few counts of the clone carrying this TCR beta chain. Germline values: CDR1 MNHEY, CDR2 SVGAGI. V was shortened by 3 bases and J by 8 bases, with 7 bases between the two germline ends. The CDR3 runs to 12 residues. The data originate from a study of regulatory and conventional T cells in breast cancer. TCRdb processed the PCR reads anew with MiXCR; each CDR3 protein has one entry. The sample holds roughly 15,000 distinct CDR3 sequences, 25% to 40% seen once. Sequencing was performed on conventional T cells from blood. This chain joins TRBV6-5 and TRBJ2-2, with a weak D call TRBD2 (5 bases). This clonotype was sampled from a female donor in good health. The DNA of the CDR3 is TGTGCCAGCAGTTATAGCGAGGGGGAGCTGTTTTTT. It encodes CASSYSEGELFF.